These T cell receptor beta chains were read from a single sample in a study of T cell responses to AZD1222 COVID-19 vaccine. The data were produced by immunoSEQ multiplex PCR, yet TCRdb's version contains in-frame clones alone and is incomplete. The data hold some 250,000 clones, with 90% to 95% observed a single time. Source: peripheral blood, taken 28 days after the second AZD1222 dose. These receptors were taken from an adult who received the AZD1222 COVID-19 vaccine. CDR3s include the opening cysteine and the closing phenylalanine or tryptophan. The D gene is left open where the match is weak. Only some rows state a clone size, as once, few, many or a class for expanded clones.

d_call	v_call	clone_size	j_call	cdr3_nt	cdr3_aa
NA	TRBV28	NA	TRBJ1-1	TGTGCCAGCAGTTTATATGGTAAATTCCCTGAAGCTTTCTTT	CASSLYGKFPEAFF
NA	TRBV19	once	TRBJ1-1	TGTGCCAGCCCCGAAGAGGGACATCTGAACACTGAAGCTTTCTTT	CASPEEGHLNTEAFF
TRBD1	TRBV2	NA	TRBJ1-1	TGTGCCAGCAGCGCGGGACAGTCGCGACGTGAAGCTTTCTTT	CASSAGQSRREAFF
NA	TRBV5-5	NA	TRBJ1-2	TGTGCCAGCAAAGGGACGGGCTACACCTTC	CASKGTGYTF
NA	TRBV5-6	NA	TRBJ1-2	TGTGCCAGCAGCCCTGACAGAAAATATGGCTACACCTTC	CASSPDRKYGYTF
NA	TRBV10-3	NA	TRBJ2-2	TGTGCCATCAGTGCTTTCAGAGGAAACCCCGGGGAGCTGTTTTTT	CAISAFRGNPGELFF
TRBD2	TRBV9	NA	TRBJ2-1	TGTGCCAGCAGCGTAGAAACAGCGGGGGACAATGAGCAGTTCTTC	CASSVETAGDNEQFF
NA	TRBV15	NA	TRBJ2-1	TGTGCCACCAGCACCAGGCCGGGATCGGGCAATGAGCAGTTCTTC	CATSTRPGSGNEQFF
TRBD1	TRBV28	NA	TRBJ1-4	TGTGCCAGCCTTGACAGGGGCCCTGAAAAACTGTTTTTT	CASLDRGPEKLFF
TRBD1	TRBV4-3	once	TRBJ1-4	TGCGCCAGCAGCCCCTCGTCAGGGGGTAGGCTTGGTGAAAAACTGTTTTTT	CASSPSSGGRLGEKLFF
NA	TRBV2	NA	TRBJ1-1	TGTGCCAGCAGTGTGGGGGTTCCGGACACTGAAGCTTTCTTT	CASSVGVPDTEAFF
TRBD2	TRBV10-1	NA	TRBJ2-3	TGCGCCAGCAGTGCCACTAGCGGGGGGGCCCGTACTACAGATACGCAGTATTTT	CASSATSGGARTTDTQYF
NA	TRBV5-1	NA	TRBJ2-5	TGCGCCAGCAGCTTGGCGGGGGCTCTCCGGGAGACCCAGTACTTC	CASSLAGALRETQYF
NA	TRBV28	NA	TRBJ1-2	TGTGCCAGCAGATGGGGTCGCGGCTACACCTTC	CASRWGRGYTF
NA	TRBV9	NA	TRBJ2-2	TGTGCCAGCAGCGTATTATCCAGCGGGAACACCGGGGAGCTGTTTTTT	CASSVLSSGNTGELFF
NA	TRBV7-2	NA	TRBJ2-5	TGTGCCAGCAGCCTCCGCAGGGGAAGAGAGACCCAGTACTTC	CASSLRRGRETQYF
NA	TRBV19	NA	TRBJ2-7	TGTGCCAGTACCCCCGCAGAGGGTACCTACGAGCAGTACTTC	CASTPAEGTYEQYF
NA	TRBV11-2	NA	TRBJ2-5	TGTGCCAGCAGCGAAGGAGAGACCCAGTACTTC	CASSEGETQYF
NA	TRBV5-5	once	TRBJ2-7	TGTGCCAGCAGCTTAGACTCAATCTACGAGCAGTACTTC	CASSLDSIYEQYF
TRBD1	TRBV3-1/TRBV3-2	NA	TRBJ1-1	TGTGCCAGCAGCCCTTGGACCGGGACAGGGGAAGTGAGAGCTTTCTTT	CASSPWTGTGEVRAFF
NA	TRBV5-6	NA	TRBJ2-1	TGTGCCAGCAGCTCAGGACCCAGGTCGGACAATGAGCAGTTCTTC	CASSSGPRSDNEQFF
TRBD1	TRBV29-1	NA	TRBJ2-5	TGCAGCGTACGGACAGGAGAAGAGACCCAGTACTTC	CSVRTGEETQYF
NA	TRBV28	once	TRBJ1-2	TGTGCCAGCAGTTTGGGAGAATTCTATGGCTACACCTTC	CASSLGEFYGYTF
NA	TRBV28	NA	TRBJ2-7	TGTGCCAGCGGACTAGGACAGCCCTCCTACGAGCAGTACTTC	CASGLGQPSYEQYF
TRBD1	TRBV4-3	NA	TRBJ1-3	TGCGCCAGCAGCCAAGGAGGGACAGGGGTGAGCACCATATATTTT	CASSQGGTGVSTIYF
NA	TRBV7-9	NA	TRBJ1-2	TGTGCCAGCAGCCCCCAGGAGGGACCCAATGGCTACACCTTC	CASSPQEGPNGYTF
TRBD1	TRBV28	NA	TRBJ2-7	TGTGCCAGCAGCCAGGGACAGGGAAGTTACGAGCAGTACTTC	CASSQGQGSYEQYF